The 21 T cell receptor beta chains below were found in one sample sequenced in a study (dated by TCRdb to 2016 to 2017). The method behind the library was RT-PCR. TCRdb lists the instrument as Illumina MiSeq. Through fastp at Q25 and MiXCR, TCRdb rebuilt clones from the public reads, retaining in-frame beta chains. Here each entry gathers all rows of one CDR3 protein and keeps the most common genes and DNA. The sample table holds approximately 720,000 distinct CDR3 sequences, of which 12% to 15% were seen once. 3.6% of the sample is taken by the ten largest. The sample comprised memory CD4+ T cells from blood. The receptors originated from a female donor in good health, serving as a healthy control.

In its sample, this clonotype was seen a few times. The chain's CDR3 is CASNTGSSYNSPLHF. The CDR3 DNA reads TGTGCCTCAAATACAGGGAGTTCCTATAATTCACCCCTCCACTTT. The chain carries TRBV30 and TRBJ1-6, with D tentatively TRBD1 (6 bases). This CDR3 comprises 15 residues. Trimming stripped 7 bases from V and 1 base from J, with 14 bases between. From germline, CDR1 is GTSNPN and CDR2 SVGIG (reference sequence). Full variable domain (missing parts from reference TRBV30 and TRBJ1-6): SQTIHQWPATLVQPVGSPLSLECTVEGTSNPNLYWYRQAAGRGLQLLFYSVGIGQISSEVPQNLSASRPQDRQFILSSKKLLLSDSGFYLCASNTGSSYNSPLHFGNGTRLTVT.

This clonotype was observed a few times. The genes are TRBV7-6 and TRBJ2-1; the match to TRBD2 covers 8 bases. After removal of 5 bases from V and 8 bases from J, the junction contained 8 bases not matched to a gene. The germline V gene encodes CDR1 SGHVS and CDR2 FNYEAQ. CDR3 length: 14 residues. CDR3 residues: CASSKGGGFDEQFF. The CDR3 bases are TGTGCCAGCAGCAAAGGCGGGGGGTTCGATGAGCAGTTCTTC.

The CDR3 bases are TGTGCCAGCCTCCCGTTCGGGGGAGCGGGCACCTACGAGCAGTACTTC. Translating it yields CASLPFGGAGTYEQYF. The genes are TRBV28 and TRBJ2-7, with D tentatively TRBD2 (6 bases). The CDR3 extends over 16 amino acids. V was pared by 8 bases and J by 2 bases, with 22 bases between. The V gene's germline CDR1 is MDHEN and CDR2 SYDVKM.

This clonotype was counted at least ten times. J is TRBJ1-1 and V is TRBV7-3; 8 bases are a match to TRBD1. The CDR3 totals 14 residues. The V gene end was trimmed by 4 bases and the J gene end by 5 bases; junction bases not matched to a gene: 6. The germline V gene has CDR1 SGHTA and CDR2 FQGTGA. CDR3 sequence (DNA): TGTGCCAGCAGCTACCAAGGACAGGGTACTGAAGCTTTCTTT. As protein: CASSYQGQGTEAFF.

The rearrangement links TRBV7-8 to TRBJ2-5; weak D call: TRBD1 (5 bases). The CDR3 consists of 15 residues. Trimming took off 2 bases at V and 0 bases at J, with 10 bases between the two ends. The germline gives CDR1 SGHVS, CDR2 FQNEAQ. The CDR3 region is CASSLMGRYQETQYF. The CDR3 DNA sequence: TGTGCCAGCAGCTTAATGGGGCGGTACCAAGAGACCCAGTACTTC.

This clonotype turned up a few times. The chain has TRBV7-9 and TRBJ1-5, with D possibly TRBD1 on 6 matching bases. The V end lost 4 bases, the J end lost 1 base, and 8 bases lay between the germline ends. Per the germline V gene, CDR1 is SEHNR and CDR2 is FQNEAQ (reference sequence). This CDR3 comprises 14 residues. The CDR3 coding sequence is TGTGCCAGCAGCTGGGACACCAGCAATCAGCCCCAGCATTTT. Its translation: CASSWDTSNQPQHF.

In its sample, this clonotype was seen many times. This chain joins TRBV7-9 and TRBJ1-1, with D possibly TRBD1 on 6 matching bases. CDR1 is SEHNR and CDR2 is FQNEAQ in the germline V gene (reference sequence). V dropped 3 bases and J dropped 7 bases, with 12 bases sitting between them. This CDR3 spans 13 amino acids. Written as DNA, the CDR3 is TGTGCCAGCAGCTTGGGAGGACAGTTTGAAGCTTTCTTT. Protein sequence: CASSLGGQFEAFF.

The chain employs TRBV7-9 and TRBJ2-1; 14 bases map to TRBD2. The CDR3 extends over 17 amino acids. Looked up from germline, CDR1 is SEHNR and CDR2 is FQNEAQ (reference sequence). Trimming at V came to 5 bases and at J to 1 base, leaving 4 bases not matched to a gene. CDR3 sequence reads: CASSRGLAGESYNEQFF. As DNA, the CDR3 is TGTGCCAGCAGCCGGGGACTAGCGGGGGAATCCTACAATGAGCAGTTCTTC. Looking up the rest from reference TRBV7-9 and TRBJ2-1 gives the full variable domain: DTGVSQNPRHKITKRGQNVTFRCDPISEHNRLYWYRQTLGQGPEFLTYFQNEAQLEKSRLLSDRFSAERPKGSFSTLEIQRTEQGDSAMYLCASSRGLAGESYNEQFFGPGTRLTVL.

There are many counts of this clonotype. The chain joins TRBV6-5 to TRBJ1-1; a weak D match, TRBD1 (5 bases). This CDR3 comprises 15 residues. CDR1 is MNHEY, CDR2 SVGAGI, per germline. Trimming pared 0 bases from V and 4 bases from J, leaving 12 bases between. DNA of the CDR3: TGTGCCAGCAGTTACTCAGTTTGGAGGGGCACTGAAGCTTTCTTT. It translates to CASSYSVWRGTEAFF.

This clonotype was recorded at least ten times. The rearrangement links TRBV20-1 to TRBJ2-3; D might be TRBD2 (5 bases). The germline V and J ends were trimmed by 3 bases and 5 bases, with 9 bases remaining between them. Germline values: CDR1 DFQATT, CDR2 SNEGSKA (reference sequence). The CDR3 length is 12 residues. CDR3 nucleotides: TGCAGTGCTAGGTGGGGAGTAGATACGCAGTATTTT. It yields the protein CSARWGVDTQYF.

CDR3 nucleotides: TGTGCCAGTAGTATCCAGCAGGGCACTGAAGCTTTCTTT. Amino acids: CASSIQQGTEAFF. The rearrangement uses TRBV19 and TRBJ1-1, with TRBD1 as a possible D gene (5 bases). Germline-derived CDR1 and CDR2 are LNHDA and SQIVND (reference sequence). CDR3 length: 13 amino acids. The V end lost 3 bases, the J end lost 4 bases, and 9 bases lay between the germline ends. The full variable domain, rest sourced from reference TRBV19 and TRBJ1-1, is DGGITQSPKYLFRKEGQNVTLSCEQNLNHDAMYWYRQDPGQGLRLIYYSQIVNDFQKGDIAEGYSVSREKKESFPLTVTSAQKNPTAFYLCASSIQQGTEAFFGQGTRLTVV.

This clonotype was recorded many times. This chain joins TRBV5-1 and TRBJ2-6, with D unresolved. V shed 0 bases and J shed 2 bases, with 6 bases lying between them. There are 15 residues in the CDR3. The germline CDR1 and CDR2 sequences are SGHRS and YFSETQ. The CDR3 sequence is CASSLDPTGANVLTF. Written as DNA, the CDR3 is TGCGCCAGCAGCTTGGACCCAACTGGGGCCAACGTCCTGACTTTC.

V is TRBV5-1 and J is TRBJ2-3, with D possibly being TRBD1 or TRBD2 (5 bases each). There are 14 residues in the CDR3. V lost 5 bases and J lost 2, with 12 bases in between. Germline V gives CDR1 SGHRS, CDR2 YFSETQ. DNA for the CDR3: TGCGCCAGCAGACCCGGGACCCACACAGATACGCAGTATTTT. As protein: CASRPGTHTDTQYF.

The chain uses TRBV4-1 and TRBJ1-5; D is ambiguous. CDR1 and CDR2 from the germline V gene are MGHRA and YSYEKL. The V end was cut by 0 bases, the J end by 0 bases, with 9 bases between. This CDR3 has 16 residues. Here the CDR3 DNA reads TGCGCCAGCAGCCAAGATCCCGCTGTTAGCAATCAGCCCCAGCATTTT. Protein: CASSQDPAVSNQPQHF.

The CDR3 sequence: CASSLAYRGANTIYF. CDR3 sequence (DNA): TGCGCCAGCAGCTTGGCTTACAGGGGTGCAAACACCATATATTTT. This chain connects TRBV5-1 to TRBJ1-3, with 7 bases identical to TRBD1. Germline-derived CDR1 and CDR2 are SGHRS and YFSETQ. The CDR3 length is 15 residues. With 0 bases clipped from V and 6 bases from J, the junction kept 6 bases outside the gene matches.

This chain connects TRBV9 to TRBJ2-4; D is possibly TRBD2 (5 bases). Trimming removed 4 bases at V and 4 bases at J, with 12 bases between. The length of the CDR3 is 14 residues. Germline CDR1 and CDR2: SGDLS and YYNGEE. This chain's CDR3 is CASSTPGSKNIQYF. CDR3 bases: TGTGCCAGCAGCACCCCGGGATCAAAAAACATTCAGTACTTC.

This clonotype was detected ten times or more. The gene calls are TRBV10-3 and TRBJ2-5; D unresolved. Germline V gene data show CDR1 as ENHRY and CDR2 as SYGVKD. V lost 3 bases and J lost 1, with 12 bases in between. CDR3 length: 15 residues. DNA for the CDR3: TGTGCCATCAGTGATCTACAGAGAACCCAAGAGACCCAGTACTTC. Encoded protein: CAISDLQRTQETQYF.

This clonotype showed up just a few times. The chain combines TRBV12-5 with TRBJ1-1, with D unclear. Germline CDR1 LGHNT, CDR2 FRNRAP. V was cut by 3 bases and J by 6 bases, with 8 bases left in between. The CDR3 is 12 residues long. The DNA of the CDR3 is TGTGCTAGTGGTTTAGGCGGTGCTGAAGCTTTCTTT. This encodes CASGLGGAEAFF.

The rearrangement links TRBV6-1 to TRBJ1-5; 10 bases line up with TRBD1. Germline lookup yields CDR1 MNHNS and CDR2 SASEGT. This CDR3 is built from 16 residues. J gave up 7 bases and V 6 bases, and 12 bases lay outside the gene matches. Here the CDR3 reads CASRPTDRGPRQPQHF. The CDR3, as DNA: TGTGCCAGCAGACCAACAGACAGGGGGCCTCGCCAGCCCCAGCATTTT.

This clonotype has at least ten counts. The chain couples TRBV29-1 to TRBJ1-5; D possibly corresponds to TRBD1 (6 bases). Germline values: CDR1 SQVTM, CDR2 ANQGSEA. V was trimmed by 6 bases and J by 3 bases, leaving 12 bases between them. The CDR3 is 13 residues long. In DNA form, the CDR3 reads TGCAGCGTCCGTACAGGGACCAATCAGCCCCAGCATTTT. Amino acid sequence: CSVRTGTNQPQHF.

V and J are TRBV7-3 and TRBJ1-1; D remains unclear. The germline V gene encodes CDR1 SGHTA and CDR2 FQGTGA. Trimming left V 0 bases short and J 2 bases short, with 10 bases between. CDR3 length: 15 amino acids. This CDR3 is CASSLTHSGNTEAFF. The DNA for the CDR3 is TGTGCCAGCAGCTTAACCCACAGCGGAAACACTGAAGCTTTCTTT.